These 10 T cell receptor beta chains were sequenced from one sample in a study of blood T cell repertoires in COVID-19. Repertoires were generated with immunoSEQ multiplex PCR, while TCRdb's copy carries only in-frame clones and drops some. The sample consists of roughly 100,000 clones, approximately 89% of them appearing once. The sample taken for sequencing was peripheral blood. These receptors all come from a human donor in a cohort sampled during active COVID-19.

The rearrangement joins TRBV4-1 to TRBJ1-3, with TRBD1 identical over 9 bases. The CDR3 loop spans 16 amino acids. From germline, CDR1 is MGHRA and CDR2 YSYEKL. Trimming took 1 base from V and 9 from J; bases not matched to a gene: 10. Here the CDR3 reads CASSQVPGQGTFTIYF. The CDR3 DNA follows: TGCGCCAGCAGCCAAGTACCGGGACAGGGTACTTTCACCATATATTTT.

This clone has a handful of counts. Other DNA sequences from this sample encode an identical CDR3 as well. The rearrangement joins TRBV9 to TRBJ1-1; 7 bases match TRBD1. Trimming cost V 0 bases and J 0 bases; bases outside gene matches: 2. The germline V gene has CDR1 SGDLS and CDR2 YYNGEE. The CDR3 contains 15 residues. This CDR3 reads CASSVGDRMNTEAFF. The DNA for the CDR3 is TGTGCCAGCAGCGTAGGGGACAGAATGAACACTGAAGCTTTCTTT.

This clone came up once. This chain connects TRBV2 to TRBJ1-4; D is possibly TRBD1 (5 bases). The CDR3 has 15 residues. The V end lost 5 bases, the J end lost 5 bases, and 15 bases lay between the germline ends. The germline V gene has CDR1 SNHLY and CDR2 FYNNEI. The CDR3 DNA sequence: TGTGCCAGCAGTCCCTTTGGCAGGGAAAATGAAAAACTGTTTTTT. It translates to CASSPFGRENEKLFF.

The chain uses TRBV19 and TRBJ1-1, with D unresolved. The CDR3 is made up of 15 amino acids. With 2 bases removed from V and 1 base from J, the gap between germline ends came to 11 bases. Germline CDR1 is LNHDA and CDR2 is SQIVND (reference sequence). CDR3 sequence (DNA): TGTGCCAGTAGTATACAGGCAAATGCGAACACTGAAGCTTTCTTT. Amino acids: CASSIQANANTEAFF.

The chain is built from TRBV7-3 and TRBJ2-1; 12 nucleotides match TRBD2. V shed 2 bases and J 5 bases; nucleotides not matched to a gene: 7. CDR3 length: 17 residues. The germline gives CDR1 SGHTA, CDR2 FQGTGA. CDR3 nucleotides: TGTGCCAGCAGCTTATGGGCTAGCGGGAGGGAAAACAATGAGCAGTTCTTC. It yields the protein CASSLWASGRENNEQFF.

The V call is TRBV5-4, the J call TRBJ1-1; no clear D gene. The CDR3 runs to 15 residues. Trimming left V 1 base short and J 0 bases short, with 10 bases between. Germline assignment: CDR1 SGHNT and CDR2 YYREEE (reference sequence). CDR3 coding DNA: TGTGCCAGCAGCTTGATTGGCCAGGTGAACACTGAAGCTTTCTTT. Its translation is CASSLIGQVNTEAFF.

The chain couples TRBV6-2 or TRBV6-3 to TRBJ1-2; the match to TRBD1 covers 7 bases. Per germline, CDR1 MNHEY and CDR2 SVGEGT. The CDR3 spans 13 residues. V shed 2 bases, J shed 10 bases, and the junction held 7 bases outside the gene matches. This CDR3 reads CASSYTLTGVYTF. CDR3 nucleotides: TGTGCCAGCAGTTACACCCTAACAGGGGTCTACACCTTC.

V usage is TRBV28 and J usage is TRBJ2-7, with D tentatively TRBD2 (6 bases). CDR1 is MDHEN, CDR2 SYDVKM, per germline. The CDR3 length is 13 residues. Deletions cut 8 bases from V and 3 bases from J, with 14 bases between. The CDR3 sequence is CASSDWGDYEQYF. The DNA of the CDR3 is TGTGCCAGCTCGGACTGGGGGGACTACGAGCAGTACTTC.

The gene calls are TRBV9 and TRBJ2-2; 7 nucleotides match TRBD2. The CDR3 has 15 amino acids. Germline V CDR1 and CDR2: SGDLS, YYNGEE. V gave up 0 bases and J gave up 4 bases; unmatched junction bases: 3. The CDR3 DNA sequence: TGTGCCAGCAGCGTAGCTACGGGAGGCACCGGGGAGCTGTTTTTT. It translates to CASSVATGGTGELFF.

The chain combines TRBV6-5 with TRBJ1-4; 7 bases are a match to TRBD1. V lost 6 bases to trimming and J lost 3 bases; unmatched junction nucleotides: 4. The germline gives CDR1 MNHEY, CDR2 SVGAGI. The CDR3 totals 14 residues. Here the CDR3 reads CASRPDRSNEKLFF. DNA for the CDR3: TGTGCCAGCAGGCCGGACAGGTCTAATGAAAAACTGTTTTTT.